This T cell receptor beta chain was identified in a study of shared clonotypes between healthy human individuals. CDR1 SGDLS and CDR2 YYNGEE come from the germline V gene. V dropped 0 bases and J dropped 4; count of bases not matched to a gene: 5. CDR3 size: 16 residues. Repertoires were generated with immunoSEQ multiplex PCR, while TCRdb's copy carries only in-frame clones and drops some. The table has over 2,000,000 clones, 80% to 95% seen once. CD45RO negativity and positive selection for CCR7 defined naive CD8 cells, a population that excluded terminally differentiated effector memory CD45RA+ cells.

J is TRBJ2-3 and V is TRBV9; 10 bases map to TRBD2. This sequence was found in a man aged 18 to 29 in good health. Some clones in this sample may be carry-over from other donors' samples. The specimen sequenced was naive CD8+ T cells from PBMCs. The CDR3 region is CASSVALLAGADTQYF. The CDR3 DNA reads TGTGCCAGCAGCGTAGCCCTTCTAGCGGGAGCAGATACGCAGTATTTT.